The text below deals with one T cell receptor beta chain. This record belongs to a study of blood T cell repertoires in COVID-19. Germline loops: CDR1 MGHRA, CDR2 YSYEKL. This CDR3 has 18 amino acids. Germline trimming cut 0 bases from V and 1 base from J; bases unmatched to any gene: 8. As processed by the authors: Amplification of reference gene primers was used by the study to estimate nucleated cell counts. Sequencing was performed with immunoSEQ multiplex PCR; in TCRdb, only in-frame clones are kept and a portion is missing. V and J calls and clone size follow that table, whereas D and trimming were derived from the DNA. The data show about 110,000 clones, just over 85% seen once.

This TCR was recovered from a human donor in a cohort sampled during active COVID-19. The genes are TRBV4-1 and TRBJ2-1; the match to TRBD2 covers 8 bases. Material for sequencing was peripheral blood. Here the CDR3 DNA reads TGCGCCAGCAGCCAAGAGGGTTCTGCTAGCGGGTCCTACAATGAGCAGTTCTTC. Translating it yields CASSQEGSASGSYNEQFF.